The T cell receptor (beta chain) under discussion was sequenced for a study of monozygotic twins with inflammatory bowel disease. Reprocessing the 5' RACE reads, TCRdb reports a single entry for every CDR3 protein and omits DNA. The repertoire table contains around 150,000 distinct CDR3 sequences. The germline CDR1 and CDR2 sequences are MDHEN and SYDVKM. The CDR3 loop spans 17 amino acids. The sequence was collected from a human donor with ulcerative colitis or Crohn's disease, or a healthy co-twin of an affected twin (not recorded which). This chain links TRBV28 with TRBJ2-6; no DNA is available, so the TRBD1 call from TCRdb remains unchecked. Sequencing was carried out using blood. CDR3 amino acids: CASSMRTGLSGANVLTF. Filled out from reference TRBV28 and TRBJ2-6, the complete variable domain reads DVKVTQSSRYLVKRTGEKVFLECVQDMDHENMFWYRQDPGLGLRLIYFSYDVKMKEKGDIPEGYSVSREKKERFSLILESASTNQTSMYLCASSMRTGLSGANVLTFGAGSRLTVL.